This T cell receptor beta chain was captured by sequencing in a study of T cell responses to AZD1222 COVID-19 vaccine. Findings and limits, study-wide: CD4 TCRs covered the whole spike, strongest at regions 160-218 and 743-854. With two AZD1222 doses given, Spike-specific TCR breadth and depth both rose. Repertoires were sampled only after the peak T cell response. Clonal diversity was possibly underestimated, and the donors were mostly white British, with more females.

Method: immunoSEQ multiplex PCR; TCRdb's copy keeps in-frame clones and lacks some. The sample consists of under 120,000 clones, 87% of them appearing once. Details on this clone: The antigen is unknown.

Germline V lookup: CDR1 SGHTA, CDR2 FQGNSA. The ends were cut back, 2 bases at V and 3 bases at J, with 11 bases in the middle. This CDR3 spans 15 amino acids. The material was peripheral blood, obtained 28 days after the second AZD1222 dose. The rearrangement joins TRBV7-2 to TRBJ1-5, with D hard to call. This receptor was identified in an adult who received the AZD1222 COVID-19 vaccine. This CDR3 is CASSLSGPLNQPQHF. The CDR3, as DNA: TGTGCCAGCAGCTTATCCGGACCCCTCAATCAGCCCCAGCATTTT.